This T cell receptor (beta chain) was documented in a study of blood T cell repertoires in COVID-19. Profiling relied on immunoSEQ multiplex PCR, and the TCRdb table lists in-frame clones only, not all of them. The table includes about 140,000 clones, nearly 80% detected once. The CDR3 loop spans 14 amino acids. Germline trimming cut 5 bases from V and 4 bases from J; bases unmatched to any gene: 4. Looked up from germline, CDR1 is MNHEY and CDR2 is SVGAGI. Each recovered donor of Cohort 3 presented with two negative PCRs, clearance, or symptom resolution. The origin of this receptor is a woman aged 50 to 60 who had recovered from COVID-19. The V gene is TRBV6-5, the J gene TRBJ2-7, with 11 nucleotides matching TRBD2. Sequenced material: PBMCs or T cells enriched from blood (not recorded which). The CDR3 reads CASSRSGGGYEQYF. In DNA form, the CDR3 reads TGTGCCAGCAGTCGTAGCGGGGGGGGGTACGAGCAGTACTTC.